The 3 T cell receptor beta chains reported below all come from one sample, sequenced in a study of blood T cell repertoires in COVID-19. TCRdb's copy holds only in-frame clones and misses some; the assay was immunoSEQ multiplex PCR. The sample lists about 110,000 clones, about 70% occurring once. The sequenced material came from peripheral blood. These receptor sequences come from a woman between 55 and 75 years old with acute or convalescent COVID-19.

The rearrangement uses TRBV5-4 and TRBJ1-4; 7 bases line up with TRBD1. Germline values: CDR1 SGHNT, CDR2 YYREEE (reference sequence). V lost 1 base and J lost 0; bases outside the gene matches: 6. The CDR3 is made up of 17 amino acids. The CDR3 protein is CASSLTGAGSTNEKLFF. In nucleotides, the CDR3 is TGTGCCAGCAGCTTGACAGGGGCTGGCTCAACTAATGAAAAACTGTTTTTT.

This chain uses TRBV5-6 with TRBJ1-2; D is undetermined. Germline CDR1 reads SGHDT; CDR2 reads YYEEEE. V lost 4 bases and J 2 bases, leaving 12 bases between the germline ends. The CDR3 totals 14 residues. This CDR3 is CASSIVLANYGYTF. The CDR3 DNA reads as TGTGCCAGCAGCATCGTCTTAGCAAACTATGGCTACACCTTC.

This chain joins TRBV23-1 and TRBJ1-5; no clear D. TRBV23-1 is given ORF status, its function remaining uncertain. V dropped 4 bases and J dropped 5 bases, with 9 bases sitting between them. This CDR3 is built from 13 residues. The CDR3 bases are TGCGCCAGCAGTCGGATCGGGGATCAGCCCCAGCATTTT. Encoded protein: CASSRIGDQPQHF.